Reported below is one TCR beta chain. The data stem from a study of blood T cell repertoires in COVID-19. About the study: Nucleic acid was either cDNA or gDNA, and it came from T cells, B-cell-depleted T cells, or PBMCs.

As originally analysed: Reference gene primer amplification yielded estimated nucleated cell counts. Libraries were prepared by immunoSEQ multiplex PCR; TCRdb keeps only in-frame clonotypes and omits some of them. V, J and clone size were drawn from that table, and D and trimming were deduced from the DNA. The sample shows 120,000 to 150,000 clones, 65% to 85% of them seen only once. This CDR3 has 18 residues. V was clipped by 3 bases and J by 4 bases; unmatched bases: 13. Germline assignment: CDR1 ENHRY and CDR2 SYGVKD. V gene TRBV10-3 combines with J gene TRBJ2-3, with TRBD2 matching 10 bases. Sequencing used peripheral blood. The TCR originated in a man aged 50-60 years with active or convalescent COVID-19. The CDR3: CAISEIRLAGEFADTQYF. In nucleotides, the CDR3 is TGTGCCATCAGTGAAATACGGCTAGCGGGAGAATTTGCAGATACGCAGTATTTT.